This is a list of T cell receptor beta chains from one sample in a study of T cell responses to AZD1222 COVID-19 vaccine. Using immunoSEQ multiplex PCR, the repertoire was profiled, and TCRdb retains in-frame clones only, with some absent. Altogether more than 80,000 clones are present, about 90% being singletons, with the ten largest covering less than 4%. This sample comprised peripheral blood, obtained 28 days after the second AZD1222 dose. The source of these receptors is an adult who received the AZD1222 COVID-19 vaccine. Each CDR3 is given with its conserved first and last residue. A D gene is named only where the DNA matches it firmly. Part of the rows lack a size; the others show once, few, many or a class for expanded clones.

j_call d_call clone_size v_call cdr3_aa cdr3_nt
TRBJ1-1 . . TRBV7-2 CASSFRTSPNTEAFF TGTGCCAGCAGCTTTCGGACATCACCGAACACTGAAGCTTTCTTT
TRBJ1-2 . . TRBV12-2 CASRKGTGKILGDYGYTF TGTGCAAGTCGAAAAGGGACAGGGAAAATTCTCGGGGACTATGGCTACACCTTC
TRBJ2-7 TRBD1 . TRBV30 CAWSVQGTAYEQYF TGTGCCTGGAGTGTACAAGGGACAGCTTACGAGCAGTACTTC
TRBJ2-5 TRBD2 . TRBV2 CASSETSSETQYF TGTGCCAGCAGTGAGACTAGCTCGGAGACCCAGTACTTC
TRBJ1-5 TRBD1 . TRBV5-5 CASSLVQGIGQPQHF TGTGCCAGCAGCTTGGTACAGGGGATCGGGCAGCCCCAGCATTTT
TRBJ2-1 . . TRBV5-6 CASSTQGPTYNEQFF TGTGCCAGCAGCACCCAGGGACCGACGTACAATGAGCAGTTCTTC
TRBJ1-6 . . TRBV4-1 CASSQEQGWNNSPLHF TGCGCCAGCAGCCAAGAACAGGGTTGGAATAATTCACCCCTCCACTTT
TRBJ1-6 . . TRBV6-1 CASSDSQGRYNSPLHF TGTGCCAGCAGTGATTCCCAGGGACGGTATAATTCACCCCTCCACTTT
TRBJ1-5 TRBD1 . TRBV30 CAWSARQGGQPQHF TGTGCCTGGAGCGCCAGACAGGGGGGCCAGCCCCAGCATTTT
TRBJ1-1 . few TRBV3-1/TRBV3-2 CASSQPGQRSSEAFF TGTGCCAGCAGCCAACCTGGACAGCGGTCCTCTGAAGCTTTCTTT
TRBJ2-3 TRBD2 . TRBV19 CASGGETDTQYF TGTGCCAGTGGGGGGGAAACAGATACGCAGTATTTT
TRBJ2-2 . . TRBV12-2 CASRARDSTGELFF TGTGCAAGTCGCGCCCGGGACAGCACCGGGGAGCTGTTTTTT
TRBJ1-5 TRBD1 . TRBV6-6 CASRPRDRGSQPQHF TGTGCCAGCAGACCCCGGGACAGGGGAAGCCAGCCCCAGCATTTT